Below, one T cell receptor beta chain is given with its context. This specimen belongs to a study of blood T cell repertoires in COVID-19. Sequencing used immunoSEQ multiplex PCR; TCRdb keeps in-frame clones, though not all of them. The profile shows 150,000 to 200,000 clones, roughly 80% of them singletons. CDR1 SGHRS and CDR2 YFSETQ come from the germline V gene. V was pared by 0 bases and J by 6 bases, with 9 bases between. CDR3 length: 13 amino acids. This clonotype was sampled from a man aged 60 to 75 with acute or convalescent COVID-19. This chain connects TRBV5-1 to TRBJ1-2; D gene ambiguous. Sequenced input: peripheral blood. The CDR3 region is CASSLVAGDGYTF. The CDR3 coding sequence is TGCGCCAGCAGCTTGGTAGCGGGAGATGGCTACACCTTC.